These T cell receptor delta chains were read from a single sample in a study of gamma-delta T cells after stem cell transplantation. TCRdb called clones anew from the RT-PCR reads with CATT. The table has around 1,300 delta-chain clones, 5.5% to 8% seen once; the top ten hold approximately 50%. Sequencing input: gamma-delta T cells. The receptors come from a human donor. It is not recorded whose cells these are; they may come from a transplant donor. Both conserved end residues are part of each CDR3. D genes are given only for firm matches. For some rows the clone size is stated as once, few or many, or as a class when expanded; others skip it.

DNA: TGTGCTCTTGGGGAACTAGGTCTTCCCCGGTACTGGGGGAGAAAACCATACACCGATAAACTCATCTTT
CDR3: CALGELGLPRYWGRKPYTDKLIF
size: once
J: TRDJ1
V: TRDV1
D: TRDD3

DNA: TGTGCCTGTGACACCATGTCCCCGGAAAACACCGATAAACTCATCTTT
CDR3: CACDTMSPENTDKLIF
size: large
J: TRDJ1
V: TRDV2
D: NA

DNA: TGTGCCTGTGACACTCTTACTGGTAAGACCGATAAACTCATCTTT
CDR3: CACDTLTGKTDKLIF
size: medium-sized
J: TRDJ1
V: TRDV2
D: NA

DNA: TGTGCCTGTGACACCGTGTCTGGCGCGGAGGGCGATAAACTCATCTTT
CDR3: CACDTVSGAEGDKLIF
size: NA
J: TRDJ1
V: TRDV2
D: NA

DNA: TGTGCCTGTGACAAACTGGGGATACGCACCGATAAACTCATCTTT
CDR3: CACDKLGIRTDKLIF
size: NA
J: TRDJ1
V: TRDV2
D: TRDD3

DNA: TGTGCCTGTGACCCGATGATGATGACAGGGGGGATAAAGTACACCGATAAACTCATCTTT
CDR3: CACDPMMMTGGIKYTDKLIF
size: medium-sized
J: TRDJ1
V: TRDV2
D: TRDD3

DNA: TGTGCCTGTGACCCTGTGGACTGGGGGCCCCGGGCCCCCGATAAACTCATCTTT
CDR3: CACDPVDWGPRAPDKLIF
size: medium-sized
J: TRDJ1
V: TRDV2
D: TRDD3

DNA: TGTGCCTGTGACACCCTAAGAAGTGACGATAAACTCATCTTT
CDR3: CACDTLRSDDKLIF
size: large
J: TRDJ1
V: TRDV2
D: NA

DNA: TGTGCCTGCGACATTGTTCCTCCCGGGGCCGTACTGGGGGCCAACGATAAACTCATCTTT
CDR3: CACDIVPPGAVLGANDKLIF
size: medium-sized
J: TRDJ1
V: TRDV2
D: TRDD3

DNA: TGTGCCTGTGACCGGGCTACTGGGGGATACGGTGGCGACACCCGACAGATGTTTTTC
CDR3: CACDRATGGYGGDTRQMFF
size: few
J: TRDJ3
V: TRDV2
D: TRDD3

DNA: TGTGCCTGTGACAAACTGGGGGATGAAACCACCGATAAACTCATCTTT
CDR3: CACDKLGDETTDKLIF
size: few
J: TRDJ1
V: TRDV2
D: TRDD3

DNA: TGTGCCTGTGACCCGGTAGTACCGGGGGATACGCAATTTAATGAACTCATCTTT
CDR3: CACDPVVPGDTQFNELIF
size: few
J: TRDJ1
V: TRDV2
D: TRDD3

DNA: TGTGCCTGTGACACGGTAGAAGCTGGGGGACACACCGATAAACTCATCTTT
CDR3: CACDTVEAGGHTDKLIF
size: medium-sized
J: TRDJ1
V: TRDV2
D: TRDD3

DNA: TGTGCCTGTGACACCGTCGGGGGGAGAGAGAGCGGAACGTACACCGATAAACTCATCTTT
CDR3: CACDTVGGRESGTYTDKLIF
size: medium-sized
J: TRDJ1
V: TRDV2
D: NA

DNA: TGTGCCTGTGACACGATTCCTTTAACTGGGGGACCAATGTCGTACACCGATAAACTCATCTTT
CDR3: CACDTIPLTGGPMSYTDKLIF
size: few
J: TRDJ1
V: TRDV2
D: TRDD3

DNA: TGTGCCTGTGACTCACTGGGGGATACCGGGACTCAGCTCATCTTT
CDR3: CACDSLGDTGTQLIF
size: large
J: TRDJ1
V: TRDV2
D: TRDD3

DNA: TGTGCCTATGACACCGTAAAGTTGGGGGATACGCGGGGCACCGATAAACTCATCTTT
CDR3: CAYDTVKLGDTRGTDKLIF
size: NA
J: TRDJ1
V: TRDV2
D: TRDD3

DNA: TGTGCCTGTGACAAACTGGGGGCTCCCTCCACCTCTAAACTCATCTTT
CDR3: CACDKLGAPSTSKLIF
size: NA
J: TRDJ1
V: TRDV2
D: TRDD3

DNA: TGTGCCTGTGACACGCTGGGGGATACCTGGGACACCCGACAGATGTTTTTC
CDR3: CACDTLGDTWDTRQMFF
size: NA
J: TRDJ3
V: TRDV2
D: TRDD3

DNA: TGTGCCTGTGTGCCTGTCGGGGGATCCGAGTACACCGATAAACTCATCTTT
CDR3: CACVPVGGSEYTDKLIF
size: large
J: TRDJ1
V: TRDV2
D: TRDD3

DNA: TGTGCCTGTGACTCCATCCTTCCTACGACGACTGGGGGCCATCCACCCGCGACCGATAAACTCATCTTT
CDR3: CACDSILPTTTGGHPPATDKLIF
size: few
J: TRDJ1
V: TRDV2
D: NA

DNA: TGTGCCTGTGACAGCCTGGGGGATAGGGGTACCGATAAACTCATCTTT
CDR3: CACDSLGDRGTDKLIF
size: medium-sized
J: TRDJ1
V: TRDV2
D: TRDD3

DNA: TGTGCCTGTGACACCGTTCCTACACTGGGGGTCGCGTACACCGATAAACTCATCTTT
CDR3: CACDTVPTLGVAYTDKLIF
size: NA
J: TRDJ1
V: TRDV2
D: NA

DNA: TGTGCCTGTGACACCGGGTGGGGGATACAACCCTGGGACACCCGACAGATGTTTTTC
CDR3: CACDTGWGIQPWDTRQMFF
size: NA
J: TRDJ3
V: TRDV2
D: TRDD3

DNA: TGTGCCTGTGACCCCCTGGTACTGGGGGATACGAGTTCTTATGACACCGATAAACTCATCTTT
CDR3: CACDPLVLGDTSSYDTDKLIF
size: NA
J: TRDJ1
V: TRDV2
D: TRDD3

DNA: TGTGCCTGTGACACCGTACCCCGCTCGTCTGGTAAACTCATCTTT
CDR3: CACDTVPRSSGKLIF
size: large
J: TRDJ1
V: TRDV2
D: NA

DNA: TGTGCCTGTGACGCCCTACTGGGGGATGCTTTGTACACCGATAAACTCATCTTT
CDR3: CACDALLGDALYTDKLIF
size: few
J: TRDJ1
V: TRDV2
D: TRDD3

DNA: TGTGCCTGTGACACCTTACTGGGGGATACTCGTCGCACCGATAAACTCATCTTT
CDR3: CACDTLLGDTRRTDKLIF
size: medium-sized
J: TRDJ1
V: TRDV2
D: TRDD3

DNA: TGTGCCTGTGACACCTTACTACCTACGTACACCGATAAACTCATCTTT
CDR3: CACDTLLPTYTDKLIF
size: large
J: TRDJ1
V: TRDV2
D: NA

DNA: TGTGCCTGTGACTCGGTCCTTCCTAAGAAGCCCTTCACTGGGGTTACCGATAAACTCATCTTT
CDR3: CACDSVLPKKPFTGVTDKLIF
size: large
J: TRDJ1
V: TRDV2
D: NA

DNA: TGTGCCTGTGACAAACTGGGGGACCGCTCCTGGGACACCCGACAGATGTTTTTC
CDR3: CACDKLGDRSWDTRQMFF
size: NA
J: TRDJ3
V: TRDV2
D: TRDD3

DNA: TGTGCCTGTGACCCCCTTGGGCTGGGGGATACGCTTGAAGCCGATAAACTCATCTTT
CDR3: CACDPLGLGDTLEADKLIF
size: large
J: TRDJ1
V: TRDV2
D: TRDD3

DNA: TGTGCCTGTGACACTCTTCCTACCAGGGGGGGATACGCTGGCGATAAACTCATCTTT
CDR3: CACDTLPTRGGYAGDKLIF
size: large
J: TRDJ1
V: TRDV2
D: TRDD3

DNA: TGTGCCTGTGACAACGTAGCTGGGGGATACCGAGACGATAAACTCATCTTT
CDR3: CACDNVAGGYRDDKLIF
size: NA
J: TRDJ1
V: TRDV2
D: TRDD3

DNA: TGTGCCTGTGATCCCATTTTACTGGGGGCCTCGTTTACCGATAAACTCATCTTT
CDR3: CACDPILLGASFTDKLIF
size: NA
J: TRDJ1
V: TRDV2
D: TRDD3

DNA: TGTGCCTGTGACACCGTGGGGGACTCCCACACCGATAAACTCATCTTT
CDR3: CACDTVGDSHTDKLIF
size: large
J: TRDJ1
V: TRDV2
D: TRDD3

DNA: TGTGCCTGTGACTCCCTACCCTCTACTGGGGCTAAGTACACCGATAAACTCATCTTT
CDR3: CACDSLPSTGAKYTDKLIF
size: medium-sized
J: TRDJ1
V: TRDV2
D: TRDD3

DNA: TGTGCCTGTGACAAGCTGGGGTACACCGATAAACTCATCTTT
CDR3: CACDKLGYTDKLIF
size: large
J: TRDJ1
V: TRDV2
D: NA

DNA: TGTGCCTGTGACGCCCTACTGGGGGATCACACCGATAAACTCATCTTT
CDR3: CACDALLGDHTDKLIF
size: NA
J: TRDJ1
V: TRDV2
D: TRDD3

DNA: TGTGCCTGTGACCCCGTGCTGGGGGATACACCCTCGTACACCGATAAACTCATCTTT
CDR3: CACDPVLGDTPSYTDKLIF
size: medium-sized
J: TRDJ1
V: TRDV2
D: TRDD3

DNA: TGTGCCTGTGAAGCACTATACACCGATAAACTCATCTTT
CDR3: CACEALYTDKLIF
size: large
J: TRDJ1
V: TRDV2
D: NA

DNA: TGTGCCTGTGACATGTCCTACTGGGGTTTGGGGGATACCGCGGCTGGTGGTACCTACACCGATAAACTCATCTTT
CDR3: CACDMSYWGLGDTAAGGTYTDKLIF
size: NA
J: TRDJ1
V: TRDV2
D: TRDD3

DNA: TGTGCCTGTGACGGCCTGGGGGATAACACCGATAAACTCATCTTT
CDR3: CACDGLGDNTDKLIF
size: NA
J: TRDJ1
V: TRDV2
D: TRDD3

DNA: TGTGCCTGTGACGCCGGAAAACTGGGGGTTTACTACACCGATAAACTCATCTTT
CDR3: CACDAGKLGVYYTDKLIF
size: few
J: TRDJ1
V: TRDV2
D: TRDD3

DNA: TGTGCCTGTTACGAACTGGGGAGCGATAAACTCATCTTT
CDR3: CACYELGSDKLIF
size: few
J: TRDJ1
V: TRDV2
D: TRDD3

DNA: TGTGCCTGTGACATACTGGGGGATACTTTGACAGCACAACTCTTCTTT
CDR3: CACDILGDTLTAQLFF
size: NA
J: TRDJ2
V: TRDV2
D: TRDD3

DNA: TGTGCCTGTAACTCCTGGGGACACACCGATAAACTCATCTTT
CDR3: CACNSWGHTDKLIF
size: few
J: TRDJ1
V: TRDV2
D: NA

DNA: TGTGCCTGTGACGTGATGGGGGGGATACTCAGCCTGGACACCGATAAACTCATCTTT
CDR3: CACDVMGGILSLDTDKLIF
size: medium-sized
J: TRDJ1
V: TRDV2
D: TRDD3

DNA: TGTGCCTGTGACCCCCTTATGGACGCCGATAAACTCATCTTT
CDR3: CACDPLMDADKLIF
size: large
J: TRDJ1
V: TRDV2
D: NA

DNA: TGTGCCTGTGACATGGTGAACACCGATAAACTCATCTTT
CDR3: CACDMVNTDKLIF
size: medium-sized
J: TRDJ1
V: TRDV2
D: NA

DNA: TGTGCCTGTGACCCCGCGGGGATTACTGGGGGATACGGGTCCTGGGACACCCGACAGATGTTTTTC
CDR3: CACDPAGITGGYGSWDTRQMFF
size: few
J: TRDJ3
V: TRDV2
D: TRDD3

DNA: TGTGCCTGTGGCATCGTGAACTTTCTGGGGGATACTTCGTACACCGATAAACTCATCTTT
CDR3: CACGIVNFLGDTSYTDKLIF
size: NA
J: TRDJ1
V: TRDV2
D: TRDD3

DNA: TGTGCCTGTGACTCGCTGGGGGGAACCTCGTACACCGATAAACTCATCTTT
CDR3: CACDSLGGTSYTDKLIF
size: NA
J: TRDJ1
V: TRDV2
D: TRDD3

DNA: TGTGCCTGTGACGGTCTGGGGGATCGGCTGACCGATAAACTCATCTTT
CDR3: CACDGLGDRLTDKLIF
size: medium-sized
J: TRDJ1
V: TRDV2
D: TRDD3

DNA: TGTGCCTGTGACACCGTGGGGGGCGTGCGGACCGATAAACTCATCTTT
CDR3: CACDTVGGVRTDKLIF
size: medium-sized
J: TRDJ1
V: TRDV2
D: NA

DNA: TGTGCCTGTGACACCCTTGCTTCCTACCGGCATGTACTGGGGGATACGCGAGTCGATAAACTCATCTTT
CDR3: CACDTLASYRHVLGDTRVDKLIF
size: large
J: TRDJ1
V: TRDV2
D: TRDD3

DNA: TGTGCCTGTGACAAACTGGGGGATGCGATGCACACCGATAAACTCATCTTT
CDR3: CACDKLGDAMHTDKLIF
size: few
J: TRDJ1
V: TRDV2
D: TRDD3